The 4 T cell receptor beta chains below all came from one sample that was sequenced in a study of T cells after yellow fever vaccination. Each CDR3 protein gets one entry after TCRdb re-called the 5' RACE reads with MiXCR. The sample contains about 550,000 distinct CDR3 sequences, 15% to 20% of which appear only once. The specimen was PBMCs, collected 15 days after the yellow fever booster vaccination. Receptors were obtained from a man aged 25-40 years who received the YFV17D yellow fever vaccine.

In its sample, this clonotype was seen a few times. The gene calls are TRBV5-6 and TRBJ2-5; D remains ambiguous. The CDR3 extends over 12 amino acids. Germline V gene lookup returns CDR1 SGHDT and CDR2 YYEEEE. Trimming removed 4 bases at V and 5 bases at J, with 9 bases between. CDR3 region: CASSVARETQYF. CDR3 coding DNA: TGTGCCAGCAGCGTGGCTCGGGAGACCCAGTACTTC.

This clonotype was observed at least ten times. This sequence joins TRBV12-3 or TRBV12-4 and TRBJ2-7; 9 bases line up with TRBD1. After removal of 5 bases from V and 6 bases from J, the junction contained 5 bases not matched to a gene. The CDR3 has 13 amino acids. The CDR3 protein is CASSPGTGLEQYF. Written as DNA, the CDR3 is TGTGCCAGCAGTCCCGGGACAGGGCTCGAGCAGTACTTC.

This clonotype was recorded a few times. The chain carries TRBV6-2 or TRBV6-3 and TRBJ2-1; D tentatively fits TRBD1 or TRBD2 (5 bases each). Germline V lookup: CDR1 MNHEY, CDR2 SVGEGT. V lost 3 bases, J lost 4 bases, and 22 bases lay in between. The CDR3 covers 18 residues. The CDR3 DNA reads as TGTGCCAGCAGTTATTTCCCAGCCGGGGCGGTGGCTTACAATGAGCAGTTCTTC. Protein sequence: CASSYFPAGAVAYNEQFF.

This clonotype turned up a few times. The chain employs TRBV18 and TRBJ2-1, with 9 bases aligning to TRBD1. This CDR3 has 14 residues. The junction had 2 bases not matched to a gene; V was cut back by 3 bases and J by 5 bases. Germline V gives CDR1 KGHSH, CDR2 LQKENI. CDR3 sequence (DNA): TGTGCCAGCTCACCCGGGACAGGGAACAATGAGCAGTTCTTC. This codes for CASSPGTGNNEQFF.